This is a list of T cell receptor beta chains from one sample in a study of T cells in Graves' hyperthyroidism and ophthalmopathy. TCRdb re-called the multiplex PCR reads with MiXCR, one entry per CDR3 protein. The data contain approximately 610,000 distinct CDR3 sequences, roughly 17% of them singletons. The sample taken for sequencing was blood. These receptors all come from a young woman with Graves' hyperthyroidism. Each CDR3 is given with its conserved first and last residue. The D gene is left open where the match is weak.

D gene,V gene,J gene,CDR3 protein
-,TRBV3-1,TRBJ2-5,CASSYPGLGCETQYF
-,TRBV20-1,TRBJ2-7,CSAAADRRYERYF
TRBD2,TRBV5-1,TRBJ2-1,CASRPGLAGGPQFF
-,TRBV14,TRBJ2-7,CASSRRISYEQYF
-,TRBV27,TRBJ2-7,CASSWAARYEQYF
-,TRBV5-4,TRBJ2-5,CASSDQRAGETQYF
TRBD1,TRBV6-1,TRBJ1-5,CASSDPDRSNQPQHF
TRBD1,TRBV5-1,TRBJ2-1,CASSLQTGGYNEQFF
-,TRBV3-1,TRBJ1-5,CASSQALGRGQPQHF
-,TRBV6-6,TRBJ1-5,CASSYAGSNQPQHF
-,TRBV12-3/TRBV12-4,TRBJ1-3,CASSLNLGGIGNTIYF
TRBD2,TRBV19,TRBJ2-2,CASTSGRATGELFF
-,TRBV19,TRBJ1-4,CASSRGTGGEKLFF
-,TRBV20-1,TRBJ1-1,CSARGTAGNTEAFF
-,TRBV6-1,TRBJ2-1,CASSPSGTPWNEQFF
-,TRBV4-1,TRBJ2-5,CASSQGVGWETQYF
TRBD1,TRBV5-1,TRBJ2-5,CASSVRDSPKETQYF
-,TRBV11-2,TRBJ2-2,CASGAVSGELFF
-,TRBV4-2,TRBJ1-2,CASSPRKGDAYGYTF
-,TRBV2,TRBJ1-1,CASRLGNEAFF
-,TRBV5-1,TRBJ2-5,CASSFAGIQETQYF
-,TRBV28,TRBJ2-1,CASSPGGPGGMWGYNEQFF
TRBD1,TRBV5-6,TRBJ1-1,CASSLASGGTEAFF
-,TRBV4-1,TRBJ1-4,CASSQNSQANEKLFF
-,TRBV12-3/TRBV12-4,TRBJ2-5,CASSPTGNGKTQYF
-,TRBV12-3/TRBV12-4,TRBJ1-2,CASSPNRRDRIYGYTF
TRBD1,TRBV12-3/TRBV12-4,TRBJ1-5,CASRPSTGTGIGQPQHF
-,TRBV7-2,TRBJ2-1,CASSEGVARPFF
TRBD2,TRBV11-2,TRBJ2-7,CASSQGLAGVYEQYF
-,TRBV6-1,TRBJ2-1,CASRRGAGPYNEQFF
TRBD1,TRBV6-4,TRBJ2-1,CASSDATGGSEQFF
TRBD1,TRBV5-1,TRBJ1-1,CASSYNRGEGNTEAFF
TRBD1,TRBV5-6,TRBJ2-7,CASTLDRGRFYEQYF
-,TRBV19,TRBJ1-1,CASGLGGVTEAFF
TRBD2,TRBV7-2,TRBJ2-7,CASSRTGWTSGTYEQYF
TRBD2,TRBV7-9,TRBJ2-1,CASSNSGNEQFF
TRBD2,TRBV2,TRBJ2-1,CASSDSSGSGYNEQFF
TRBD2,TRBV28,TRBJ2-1,CASSFSAGARRSYNEQFF
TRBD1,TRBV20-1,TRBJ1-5,CSAPGTGVSQPQHF
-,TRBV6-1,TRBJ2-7,CASSESTGDYYEQYF